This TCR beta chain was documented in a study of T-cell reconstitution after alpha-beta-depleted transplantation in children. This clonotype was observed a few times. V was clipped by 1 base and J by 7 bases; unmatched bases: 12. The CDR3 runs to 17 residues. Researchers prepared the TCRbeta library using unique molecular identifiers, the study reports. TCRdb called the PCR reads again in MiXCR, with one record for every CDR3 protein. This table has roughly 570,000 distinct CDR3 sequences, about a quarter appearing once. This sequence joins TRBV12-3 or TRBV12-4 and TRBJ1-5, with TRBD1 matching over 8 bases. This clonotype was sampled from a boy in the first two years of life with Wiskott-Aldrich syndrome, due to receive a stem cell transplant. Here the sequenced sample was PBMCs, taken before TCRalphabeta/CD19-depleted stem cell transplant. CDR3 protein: CASSLGRGDRGRQPQHF. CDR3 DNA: TGTGCCAGCAGTTTAGGGCGGGGCGACAGGGGACGGCAGCCCCAGCATTTT.